These 23 T cell receptor beta chains originate from one sample sequenced in a study of graft-versus-host responses after intestinal transplantation. Graft tissue processing released intraepithelial and lamina propria lymphocytes. Libraries were prepared by immunoSEQ multiplex PCR; TCRdb keeps only in-frame clonotypes and omits some of them. The profile covers under 30,000 clones, with around four fifths appearing a single time and approximately 2.8% taken by the ten largest. This material consisted of ileum tissue, taken 98 days after intestinal transplantation. Receptors were obtained from a human patient who received an intestinal transplant, so some T cells may come from the graft donor.

This clone was observed a few times. The chain carries TRBV5-1 and TRBJ2-7; D may be TRBD1 or TRBD2 (5 bases each). Germline lookup yields CDR1 SGHRS and CDR2 YFSETQ. V was cut by 4 bases and J by 5 bases, with 19 bases left in between. The CDR3 consists of 15 residues. The CDR3 here is CASSPGFGGMDEQYF. The CDR3 DNA sequence: TGCGCCAGCAGCCCGGGGTTTGGGGGTATGGACGAGCAGTACTTC.

This chain uses TRBV29-1 with TRBJ1-5; D remains ambiguous. CDR1 SQVTM and CDR2 ANQGSEA come from the germline V gene. The CDR3 length is 11 residues. Between the trimmed V and J ends, which lost 4 bases and 6 bases, there was a span of 7 bases. The CDR3 bases are TGCAGCGTTGCTCGACGTCAGCCCCAGCATTTT. Amino acids: CSVARRQPQHF. Supplemented by reference TRBV29-1 and TRBJ1-5, the full variable domain reads SAVISQKPSRDICQRGTSLTIQCQVDSQVTMMFWYRQQPGQSLTLIATANQGSEATYESGFVIDKFPISRPNLTFSTLTVSNMSPEDSSIYLCSVARRQPQHFGDGTRLSIL.

The table lists this clone with a few counts. V usage is TRBV10-3 and J usage is TRBJ1-5; 9 nucleotides match TRBD1. This CDR3 has 15 residues. The V gene end was trimmed by 5 bases and the J gene end by 6 bases; junction bases not matched to a gene: 8. Looked up from germline, CDR1 is ENHRY and CDR2 is SYGVKD. The CDR3 region is CAISLTGGVFQPQHF. The CDR3, as DNA: TGTGCCATCAGTTTGACAGGGGGTGTTTTTCAGCCCCAGCATTTT.

This clone was seen once. The chain joins TRBV2 to TRBJ2-3; a possible D gene is TRBD1 (6 bases). The CDR3 runs 15 residues. From germline, CDR1 is SNHLY and CDR2 FYNNEI. The V gene lost 5 bases and the J gene lost 5 bases, with 17 bases spanning the gap. Written as DNA, the CDR3 is TGTGCCAGCAGTTCGCGCAGGGGCACGGGAGATACGCAGTATTTT. It specifies CASSSRRGTGDTQYF.

This clone was seen a few times. The chain has TRBV29-1 and TRBJ2-5; 10 nucleotides align to TRBD2. Germline CDR1 is SQVTM and CDR2 is ANQGSEA. The CDR3 contains 15 residues. V was pared by 6 bases and J by 5 bases, with 12 bases of the junction left unmatched. The CDR3 sequence is CSVPPPSGGAETQYF. In nucleotides, the CDR3 is TGCAGCGTGCCCCCTCCCAGCGGGGGGGCTGAGACCCAGTACTTC.

In nucleotides, the CDR3 is TGTGCCAGCAGCTTTAGCGGGGTTAATGAGCAGTTCTTC. It yields the protein CASSFSGVNEQFF. This sequence joins TRBV7-9 and TRBJ2-1; TRBD2 aligns across 8 bases. Germline trimming cut 3 bases from V and 7 bases from J; bases unmatched to any gene: 2. The CDR3 consists of 13 residues. The germline V gene encodes CDR1 SEHNR and CDR2 FQNEAQ (reference sequence).

The chain couples TRBV27 to TRBJ2-7; 7 positions agree with TRBD1. V lost 5 bases, J lost 7 bases, and 17 bases stayed unmatched. This CDR3 spans 16 amino acids. Looked up from germline, CDR1 is MNHEY and CDR2 is SMNVEV (reference sequence). The chain's CDR3 is CASSKTGTIFAREQYF. The CDR3, as DNA: TGTGCCAGCAGTAAGACAGGGACGATATTTGCTCGAGAGCAGTACTTC.

V gene TRBV6-1 combines with J gene TRBJ2-1, with 8 positions matching TRBD1. From germline, CDR1 is MNHNS and CDR2 SASEGT. This CDR3 spans 14 amino acids. The ends lost 9 bases at V and 8 bases at J; junction bases unmatched: 12. The CDR3 spells CASKLGQGTDEQFF. CDR3 nucleotide sequence: TGTGCCAGTAAACTTGGACAGGGTACCGATGAGCAGTTCTTC.

The V gene is TRBV6-6, the J gene TRBJ1-1; 8 bases are shared with TRBD1. J lost 6 bases, V lost 6 bases, and 9 bases had no gene match. The CDR3 is made up of 14 amino acids. CDR1 is MNHNY and CDR2 is SVGAGI in the germline V gene (reference sequence). The CDR3 DNA is TGTGCCAGCAGCTCTCCCAGGGGGCCCGCTGAAGCTTTCTTT. Translated, it gives CASSSPRGPAEAFF.

This clone has just a few counts. The V and J genes are TRBV2 and TRBJ1-1; a possible D gene is TRBD1 (5 bases). CDR1 SNHLY and CDR2 FYNNEI come from the germline V gene. Trimming left V 6 bases short and J 7 bases short, with 18 bases between. The CDR3 runs to 14 residues. The CDR3 loop reads CASSIDGGFREAFF. The DNA for the CDR3 is TGTGCCAGCAGCATTGACGGGGGGTTCCGTGAAGCTTTCTTT. Looking up the rest from reference TRBV2 and TRBJ1-1 gives the full variable domain: EPEVTQTPSHQVTQMGQEVILRCVPISNHLYFYWYRQILGQKVEFLVSFYNNEISEKSEIFDDQFSVERPDGSNFTLKIRSTKLEDSAMYFCASSIDGGFREAFFGQGTRLTVV.

The rearrangement joins TRBV5-1 to TRBJ1-1, with TRBD1 identical over 8 bases. Germline loops: CDR1 SGHRS, CDR2 YFSETQ. Trimming took 7 bases from V and 1 from J; bases not matched to a gene: 6. This CDR3 comprises 14 residues. The chain's CDR3 is CASGAGTGNTEAFF. CDR3 nucleotides: TGCGCCAGCGGCGCCGGGACAGGGAACACTGAAGCTTTCTTT.

This chain joins TRBV5-6 and TRBJ1-2; TRBD1 agrees at 12 bases. Germline CDR1 and CDR2: SGHDT and YYEEEE. This CDR3 region has 16 residues. The junction had 7 bases not matched to a gene; V was cut back by 0 bases and J by 7 bases. CDR3 amino acids: CASSLAGTGGVSGYTF. The CDR3 nucleotides are TGTGCCAGCAGCTTGGCCGGGACAGGGGGCGTTAGTGGCTACACCTTC.

The chain recombines TRBV5-6 with TRBJ2-7; 7 nucleotides align to TRBD1. Germline lookup yields CDR1 SGHDT and CDR2 YYEEEE. The junction had 12 bases not matched to a gene; V was cut back by 3 bases and J by 3 bases. This CDR3 is built from 16 residues. In nucleotides, the CDR3 is TGTGCCAGCAGCTCTAACCGACAGGGTTTTAACTACGAGCAGTACTTC. Translating gives CASSSNRQGFNYEQYF.

This clone was observed a few times. V is TRBV10-2 and J is TRBJ1-6; D remains ambiguous. From germline, CDR1 is WSHSY and CDR2 SAAADI. V lost 0 bases and J 9 bases, leaving 9 bases between the germline ends. The CDR3 totals 14 residues. Here the CDR3 reads CASSESSRVSPLHF. In DNA form, the CDR3 reads TGCGCCAGCAGTGAGTCGTCGAGAGTTTCACCCCTCCACTTT.

The chain carries TRBV7-9 and TRBJ2-3, with D unclear. This CDR3 is built from 12 residues. Germline CDR1 and CDR2: SEHNR and FQNEAQ (reference sequence). V lost 3 bases to trimming and J lost 5 bases, with 6 bases between them. The chain's CDR3 is CASSFFGDTQYF. CDR3 DNA sequence: TGTGCCAGCAGCTTTTTCGGAGATACGCAGTATTTT.

This chain connects TRBV5-1 to TRBJ2-7; no definite D call. Germline CDR1 reads SGHRS; CDR2 reads YFSETQ. Deletions cut 2 bases from V and 0 bases from J, with 6 bases between. The CDR3 runs to 13 residues. Written as DNA, the CDR3 is TGCGCCAGCAGCTTAGGGTTCTCCTACGAGCAGTACTTC. Its protein is CASSLGFSYEQYF. Filled out from reference TRBV5-1 and TRBJ2-7, the complete variable domain reads KAGVTQTPRYLIKTRGQQVTLSCSPISGHRSVSWYQQTPGQGLQFLFEYFSETQRNKGNFPGRFSGRQFSNSRSEMNVSTLELGDSALYLCASSLGFSYEQYFGPGTRLTVT.

The rearrangement links TRBV9 to TRBJ2-3, with TRBD2 matching 9 bases. Germline values: CDR1 SGDLS, CDR2 YYNGEE. Trimming at V came to 1 base and at J to 1 base, leaving 4 bases not matched to a gene. The CDR3 extends over 16 amino acids. Here the CDR3 reads CASSVFVAGGTDTQYF. The CDR3 region has the DNA TGTGCCAGCAGCGTATTTGTAGCGGGGGGCACAGATACGCAGTATTTT.

The genes are TRBV5-1 and TRBJ1-1; a weak D match, TRBD1 (5 bases). The CDR3 length is 15 residues. Germline V gene sequence: CDR1 SGHRS, CDR2 YFSETQ. Trimming shortened V by 5 bases and J by 5 bases, and 19 bases separated the two germline ends. In DNA form, the CDR3 reads TGCGCCAGCAGGGAGGGGATCAGGAGAGTTACTGAAGCTTTCTTT. Translation: CASREGIRRVTEAFF.

The chain combines TRBV5-4 with TRBJ2-4, with a weak D call TRBD1 (5 bases). Germline V gene lookup returns CDR1 SGHNT and CDR2 YYREEE (reference sequence). Trimming took off 3 bases at V and 4 bases at J, with 17 bases between the two ends. The CDR3 is 16 amino acids. CDR3 nucleotide sequence: TGTGCCAGCAGCTCTTCAGGGTCTCCCCCAAAAAACATTCAGTACTTC. It is translated as CASSSSGSPPKNIQYF.

This chain joins TRBV11-3 and TRBJ2-2; perhaps TRBD1 as D (6 bases). V shed 1 base and J shed 0 bases, with 12 bases lying between them. Germline CDR1 reads SGHNT; CDR2 reads YENEEA. There are 17 residues in the CDR3. The chain's CDR3 is CASSLGPGETNTGELFF. The CDR3 DNA follows: TGTGCCAGCAGCTTAGGGCCAGGGGAGACGAACACCGGGGAGCTGTTTTTT. Drawing the rest from reference TRBV11-3 and TRBJ2-2, the complete variable domain is EAGVVQSPRYKIIEKKQPVAFWCNPISGHNTLYWYLQNLGQGPELLIRYENEEAVDDSQLPKDRFSAERLKGVDSTLKIQPAELGDSAVYLCASSLGPGETNTGELFFGEGSRLTVL.

This clone has more than one count but fewer than ten. The V call is TRBV12-5, the J call TRBJ1-2; maybe TRBD1 (5 bases). Trimming shortened V by 6 bases and J by 4 bases, and 21 bases separated the two germline ends. Germline values: CDR1 LGHNT, CDR2 FRNRAP. CDR3 size: 16 residues. CDR3 sequence reads: CASGPAAGLGGYGYTF. CDR3 nucleotide sequence: TGTGCTAGTGGCCCCGCGGCAGGCTTGGGGGGCTATGGCTACACCTTC.

The chain recombines TRBV5-1 with TRBJ1-4; no reliable D call. This CDR3 contains 14 residues. Germline loops: CDR1 SGHRS, CDR2 YFSETQ. The ends were cut back, 5 bases at V and 5 bases at J, with 13 bases in the middle. CDR3 bases: TGCGCCAGCAGACTAAAGGATCAAAATGAAAAACTGTTTTTT. As protein: CASRLKDQNEKLFF.

The chain joins TRBV5-1 to TRBJ2-7, with TRBD1 as a possible D gene (6 bases). In germline, CDR1 is SGHRS, CDR2 YFSETQ. The CDR3 is 16 residues long. The V end lost 0 bases, the J end lost 4 bases, and 17 bases lay between the germline ends. CDR3 in amino acids: CASSLGGPSRGYEQYF. The CDR3 coding sequence is TGCGCCAGCAGCTTGGGCGGACCGTCTAGGGGGTACGAGCAGTACTTC.